This T cell receptor beta chain is drawn from a study of blood T cell repertoires in COVID-19. Background on the study: Acute and convalescent COVID-19 samples came from the United States, Italy and Spain. PBMCs, B-cell-depleted T cells, or T cells were the source of the cDNA or gDNA that made up the material.

Germline V gene lookup returns CDR1 SEHNR and CDR2 FQNEAQ (reference sequence). CDR3 length: 11 amino acids. Comments on this clone: Sequence at one end of the junction differs from germline and may be a read error.

In the original processing: Using reference gene primer amplification, nucleated cell counts were estimated. TCRdb's table, derived via immunoSEQ multiplex PCR, lists solely in-frame clones and lacks some. That table gives V, J and clone size, and the DNA gave D and trimming. The table lists 110,000 to 150,000 clones, 70% to 80% of them singletons, with around 5% in the top ten. While infection was still active, Seattle patients were enrolled and then followed longitudinally. This sequence joins TRBV7-9 and TRBJ1-3; D ambiguous. Input material: peripheral blood. This TCR was recovered from a woman aged 70-85 years with COVID-19, enrolled during active disease. CDR3 amino acids: CASSLAVGLDF. The CDR3 nucleotides are TGTGCCAGCAGCTTAGCTGTGGGCCTTGATTTT.